The 12 T cell receptor beta chains given below trace back to one sample, sequenced in a study of blood T cell repertoires in COVID-19. The protocol was immunoSEQ multiplex PCR, while the TCRdb copy is restricted to in-frame clones and leaves out a portion. Altogether fewer than 400,000 clones are present, nearly 90% being singletons, with the ten largest covering 1.5% to 2%. Sequencing was carried out using peripheral blood. The receptors were gathered from a woman aged 30 to 39 with COVID-19, enrolled during active disease.

The chain recombines TRBV15 with TRBJ1-1; TRBD1 might be the D (6 bases). This CDR3 contains 14 residues. CDR1 and CDR2 (germline): LNHNV, YYDKDF (reference sequence). The V and J ends lost 2 bases and 10 bases respectively, with 17 bases between them. The CDR3 DNA sequence: TGTGCCACCAGCAGAAATACAGGGATTTCTGTAGCTTTCTTT. This translates into CATSRNTGISVAFF.

This rearrangement joins TRBV6-4 to TRBJ1-5; D perhaps matches TRBD1 (5 bases). Trimming took 0 bases from V and 6 from J, leaving 15 bases between them. The CDR3 is 16 amino acids. Germline V gene data show CDR1 as MRHNA and CDR2 as SNTAGT. The CDR3 nucleotides read TGTGCCAGCAGTGACTCTTCAGGGAAGGACCTTCAGCCCCAGCATTTT. It yields the protein CASSDSSGKDLQPQHF.

The CDR3 region has the DNA TGTGCCAGCAGCTTAGAGGGCGGCTATGGCTACACCTTC. This codes for CASSLEGGYGYTF. This rearrangement joins TRBV5-4 to TRBJ1-2, with D uncertain. V lost 2 bases and J 4 bases, leaving 9 bases between the germline ends. The germline gives CDR1 SGHNT, CDR2 YYREEE (reference sequence). The CDR3 runs to 13 residues. The variable domain in full, completed from reference TRBV5-4 and TRBJ1-2, reads ETGVTQSPTHLIKTRGQQVTLRCSSQSGHNTVSWYQQALGQGPQFIFQYYREEENGRGNFPPRFSGLQFPNYSSELNVNALELDDSALYLCASSLEGGYGYTFGSGTRLTVV.

The V gene is TRBV7-9, the J gene TRBJ1-1; D not certain. Trimming stripped 2 bases from V and 2 bases from J, with 12 bases between. Germline V lookup: CDR1 SEHNR, CDR2 FQNEAQ (reference sequence). The CDR3 runs to 15 residues. CDR3 in DNA: TGTGCCAGCAGCTTATGGGGTGGAGGTAACACTGAAGCTTTCTTT. Its protein is CASSLWGGGNTEAFF.

The rearrangement uses TRBV2 and TRBJ1-4; 8 bases line up with TRBD1. Germline values: CDR1 SNHLY, CDR2 FYNNEI. The ends lost 3 bases at V and 3 bases at J; junction bases unmatched: 3. This CDR3 is built from 15 residues. CDR3 nucleotide sequence: TGTGCCAGCAGTGAGACAGGGGCGGCTAATGAAAAACTGTTTTTT. It codes for CASSETGAANEKLFF.

The chain uses TRBV14 and TRBJ2-5; D unresolved. The CDR3 sequence is 13 residues long. V was pared by 0 bases and J by 5 bases, with 7 bases between. Germline V gives CDR1 SGHDN, CDR2 FVKESK. CDR3 region: CASSQELVETQYF. Written as DNA, the CDR3 is TGTGCCAGCAGCCAAGAGCTAGTCGAGACCCAGTACTTC.

The J gene is TRBJ2-5, the V gene TRBV5-6; perhaps TRBD2 as D (6 bases). Germline V gives CDR1 SGHDT, CDR2 YYEEEE. The CDR3 is 15 residues long. The V and J ends lost 4 bases and 1 base respectively, with 14 bases between them. This CDR3 reads CASSTLAGTQETQYF. For the CDR3, the DNA is TGTGCCAGCAGCACACTAGCCGGGACCCAAGAGACCCAGTACTTC. Looking up the rest from reference TRBV5-6 and TRBJ2-5 gives the full variable domain: DAGVTQSPTHLIKTRGQQVTLRCSPKSGHDTVSWYQQALGQGPQFIFQYYEEEERQRGNFPDRFSGHQFPNYSSELNVNALLLGDSALYLCASSTLAGTQETQYFGPGTRLLVL.

This sequence joins TRBV3-1 (or the pseudogene TRBV3-2) and TRBJ2-3, with a weak D call TRBD1 (5 bases). This CDR3 comprises 16 residues. Trimming took 4 bases from V and 2 from J, leaving 16 bases between them. Germline CDR1 and CDR2: LGHDT and YNNKEL (reference sequence). The CDR3 nucleotides read TGTGCCAGCAGCCCAAAGATTAGACAGAACACAGATACGCAGTATTTT. Protein product: CASSPKIRQNTDTQYF.

V and J are TRBV7-9 and TRBJ2-7; a possible D gene is TRBD1 (6 bases). Germline CDR1 and CDR2: SEHNR and FQNEAQ (reference sequence). The CDR3 totals 13 residues. Trimming removed 3 bases at V and 6 bases at J, with 12 bases between. The CDR3, as DNA: TGTGCCAGCAGCTTTGGAAACAGGGTCGAGCAGTACGTC. Translated: CASSFGNRVEQYV.

J is TRBJ1-5 and V is TRBV7-8; D is undetermined. This CDR3 has 16 residues. The V gene's germline CDR1 is SGHVS and CDR2 FQNEAQ. Trimming removed 2 bases from V and 5 bases from J, with 16 bases in between. CDR3 bases: TGTGCCAGCAGCTTATCCCCAGGAAGCACATATCAGCCCCAGCATTTT. Protein sequence: CASSLSPGSTYQPQHF.

V usage is TRBV12-3 or TRBV12-4 and J usage is TRBJ1-6; the D is unclear. There are 13 residues in the CDR3. V dropped 8 bases and J dropped 8 bases, with 13 bases sitting between them. The CDR3 spells CASCTARHSPLHF. CDR3 nucleotides: TGTGCCAGCTGCACAGCCAGGCATTCACCCCTCCACTTT.

The chain is built from TRBV2 and TRBJ1-5; 8 bases align to TRBD1. The trim removed 7 bases at V and 0 bases at J, leaving 14 bases unmatched. Germline CDR1 and CDR2: SNHLY and FYNNEI. The CDR3 has 18 amino acids. As DNA, the CDR3 is TGTGCCAGCACTCCCACCGGGACAGGCGGTTATAGCAATCAGCCCCAGCATTTT. Protein sequence: CASTPTGTGGYSNQPQHF.